This T cell receptor beta chain was recorded in a study of cytomegalovirus exposure and HLA in healthy donors. To note about this clone: The antigen is not known.

General study findings and limits: Reports described diagnosis of cytomegalovirus status by the classifier as highly specific and sensitive. Most TCR sequences were rare, but some public TCRs occurred in many donors.

The method was immunoSEQ multiplex PCR; TCRdb's version includes in-frame clones alone and lacks a portion of them. Of about 200,000 clones listed, more than 65% are singletons. The CDR3 has 16 amino acids. The germline V gene has CDR1 SGHDT and CDR2 YYEEEE. The trim removed 0 bases at V and 2 bases at J, leaving 5 bases unmatched. This chain connects TRBV5-6 to TRBJ2-1; TRBD1 agrees at 7 bases. The source is a woman aged 30 to 39 in good health and CMV-seropositive. What was sequenced was PBMCs. CDR3 protein: CASSLGGQTAYNEQFF. CDR3 bases: TGTGCCAGCAGCTTGGGGGGACAGACTGCCTACAATGAGCAGTTCTTC.